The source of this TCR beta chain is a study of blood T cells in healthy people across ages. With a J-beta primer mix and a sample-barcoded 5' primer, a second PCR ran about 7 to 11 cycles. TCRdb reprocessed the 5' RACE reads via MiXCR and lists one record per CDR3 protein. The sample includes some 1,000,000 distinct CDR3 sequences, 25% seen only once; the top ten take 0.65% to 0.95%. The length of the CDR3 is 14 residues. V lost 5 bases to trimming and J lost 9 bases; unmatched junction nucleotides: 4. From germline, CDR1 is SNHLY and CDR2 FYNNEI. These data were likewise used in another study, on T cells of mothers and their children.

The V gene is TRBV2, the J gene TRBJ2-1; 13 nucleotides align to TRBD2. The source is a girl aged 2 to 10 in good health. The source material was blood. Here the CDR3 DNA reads TGTGCCAGCAGTACTAGCGGGGGGGTAGTTGAGCAGTTCTTC. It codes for CASSTSGGVVEQFF.